This T cell receptor (beta chain) was retrieved from a study of CD8+CD57+ T cells in acquired aplastic anemia. Study context: Mean yield of DNA from sorted CD4+ and CD8+ cells was approximately 3 ug.

Between the trimmed V and J ends, which lost 8 bases and 2 bases, there was a span of 13 bases. The germline CDR1 and CDR2 sequences are MGHDK and SYGVNS. This CDR3 is built from 14 residues. Remarks on this clonotype: The antigen is undetermined.

Study-wide results and caveats: Comparison of patients with controls identified around 30 shared CD8+ CDR3 sequences. Patients versus controls showed no significant CD8+ Simpson's diversity difference.

Template material for TCR beta VDJ and CDR3 profiling consisted of genomic DNA. TCRdb re-analysed the reads in MiXCR, keeping a single row per CDR3 protein. The sample holds about 270,000 distinct CDR3 sequences, around three fifths seen once. The sample comprised sorted CD4+, CD8+, or CD8+CD57+ T cells (not recorded which) from PBMCs. The sequence was collected from a human donor with severe aplastic anemia or a healthy control (not recorded which). V usage is TRBV25-1 and J usage is TRBJ1-3; D is uncertain. The CDR3 DNA sequence: TGTGCCAGCCAACATGGTGGGGCTGGAAACACCATATATTTT. Amino acids: CASQHGGAGNTIYF.